Listed below are T cell receptor beta chains from one sample, sequenced in a study of cytomegalovirus exposure and HLA in healthy donors. Using immunoSEQ multiplex PCR, the repertoire was profiled, and TCRdb retains in-frame clones only, with some absent. The repertoire holds under 200,000 clones, with around 65% as singletons. Sequenced input: PBMCs. The receptors shown here come from a woman in her 40s in good health and CMV-seropositive. CDR3s include the opening cysteine and the closing phenylalanine or tryptophan. D genes are given only for firm matches. Clone sizes are given selectively: once, few, many, or a class where the clone is expanded.

J gene: TRBJ2-7; D gene: TRBD1; V gene: TRBV7-7; clone size: -; CDR3 length: 13; CDR3 protein: CASSPDRAREQYF; CDR3 DNA: TGTGCTAGCAGCCCGGACAGGGCTAGAGAGCAGTACTTC
J gene: TRBJ2-2; D gene: TRBD2; V gene: TRBV4-2; clone size: few; CDR3 length: 18; CDR3 protein: CASSPYYTSGRSTGELFF; CDR3 DNA: TGTGCCAGCAGCCCCTACTATACTAGCGGGAGGTCAACCGGGGAGCTGTTTTTT
J gene: TRBJ2-7; D gene: TRBD2; V gene: TRBV11-2; clone size: few; CDR3 length: 14; CDR3 protein: CASSSGLAGVPQYF; CDR3 DNA: TGTGCCAGCAGCTCGGGACTAGCGGGTGTTCCGCAGTACTTC
J gene: TRBJ2-3; D gene: -; V gene: TRBV7-2; clone size: -; CDR3 length: 14; CDR3 protein: CASALAGLTDTQYF; CDR3 DNA: TGTGCCAGCGCCCTGGCGGGCCTCACAGATACGCAGTATTTT
J gene: TRBJ2-1; D gene: -; V gene: TRBV5-1; clone size: -; CDR3 length: 17; CDR3 protein: CASSWAGATGPLDEQFF; CDR3 DNA: TGCGCCAGCAGCTGGGCGGGAGCGACAGGCCCCTTGGATGAGCAGTTCTTC
J gene: TRBJ1-5; D gene: TRBD1; V gene: TRBV19; clone size: few; CDR3 length: 15; CDR3 protein: CASSPTGPYNQPQHF; CDR3 DNA: TGTGCCAGTAGTCCGACAGGGCCCTACAATCAGCCCCAGCATTTT
J gene: TRBJ1-4; D gene: TRBD1; V gene: TRBV7-9; clone size: few; CDR3 length: 14; CDR3 protein: CSSSTTGPNEKLFF; CDR3 DNA: TGTTCCAGCAGCACGACAGGGCCTAATGAAAAACTGTTTTTT
J gene: TRBJ2-7; D gene: TRBD2; V gene: TRBV6-1; clone size: few; CDR3 length: 17; CDR3 protein: CASSEEGGGLAGHEQYF; CDR3 DNA: TGTGCCAGCAGTGAAGAAGGGGGGGGACTAGCGGGGCACGAGCAGTACTTC
J gene: TRBJ1-5; D gene: -; V gene: TRBV7-2; clone size: few; CDR3 length: 15; CDR3 protein: CASSLGQASNQPQNF; CDR3 DNA: TGTGCCAGCAGCTTAGGCCAGGCCAGCAATCAGCCCCAGAATTTT
J gene: TRBJ1-5; D gene: -; V gene: TRBV28; clone size: few; CDR3 length: 14; CDR3 protein: CASSPGNSNQPQHF; CDR3 DNA: TGTGCCAGCAGCCCAGGGAATAGCAATCAGCCCCAGCATTTT
J gene: TRBJ2-5; D gene: TRBD1; V gene: TRBV28; clone size: few; CDR3 length: 17; CDR3 protein: CASSSPRTGSFAETQYF; CDR3 DNA: TGTGCCAGCAGTTCCCCGAGGACAGGGTCCTTTGCTGAGACCCAGTACTTC